This TCR beta chain was recovered during a study of shared clonotypes between healthy human individuals. This CDR3 has 13 amino acids. Trimming left V 3 bases short and J 6 bases short, with 10 bases between. Germline V CDR1 and CDR2: SGHTS, YDEGEE. TCRdb's table, derived via immunoSEQ multiplex PCR, lists solely in-frame clones and lacks some. Of around 2.1 million clones detected, approximately 96% appear once; the ten largest clones hold around 0.13%. The count of this clone is one. This TCR came from a man between 18 and 35 years old in good health. Sequencing was done on a sample of naive CD4+ T cells sorted from blood. Subset specified: CD45RA+ positively selected. V is TRBV5-8 and J is TRBJ1-5; possible D gene TRBD1, 6 bases. In DNA, the CDR3 is TGTGCCAGCAGCTCTCAAGGGGGTCAGCCCCAGCATTTT. Translation gives CASSSQGGQPQHF.